This entry lists 21 T cell receptor beta chains sequenced from one sample in a study of cytotoxic CD8 clonotypes in ibrutinib-treated CLL. Produced via immunoSEQ multiplex PCR; TCRdb's table is partial and in-frame only. Counted here are approximately 210,000 clones, 55% to 85% occurring once; the ten biggest clones make up 10% to 15%. The sequencing used PBMCs, collected after 24 months of ibrutinib treatment. The source is a human donor with chronic lymphocytic leukemia.

V usage is TRBV28 and J usage is TRBJ1-3; 10 nucleotides agree with TRBD1. CDR3 size: 16 residues. Looked up from germline, CDR1 is MDHEN and CDR2 is SYDVKM. Trimming at V came to 6 bases and at J to 3 bases, leaving 8 bases not matched to a gene. The CDR3 protein is CASRTPGQGFGNTIYF. The CDR3 DNA is TGTGCCAGCAGGACCCCGGGACAGGGGTTTGGAAACACCATATATTTT.

The chain joins TRBV30 to TRBJ1-1, with TRBD1 as a possible D gene (5 bases). V was cut by 0 bases and J by 11 bases, with 16 bases left in between. This CDR3 comprises 13 residues. Germline V gives CDR1 GTSNPN, CDR2 SVGIG (reference sequence). CDR3 sequence reads: CAWSVLDSGMAFF. Here the CDR3 DNA reads TGTGCCTGGAGTGTACTAGATTCAGGGATGGCTTTCTTT. Based on the CDR3 plus reference TRBV30 and TRBJ1-1, the full variable domain is SQTIHQWPATLVQPVGSPLSLECTVEGTSNPNLYWYRQAAGRGLQLLFYSVGIGQISSEVPQNLSASRPQDRQFILSSKKLLLSDSGFYLCAWSVLDSGMAFFGQGTRLTVV.

The CDR3 nucleotides are TGTGCCATCCGAAGTCCCCAGGGGGAGACCCAGTACTTC. This translates into CAIRSPQGETQYF. The genes are TRBV10-3 and TRBJ2-5; weak D call: TRBD1 (6 bases). The CDR3 contains 13 residues. The V end was cut by 8 bases, the J end by 5 bases, with 15 bases between. Germline V gene data show CDR1 as ENHRY and CDR2 as SYGVKD.

V and J are TRBV9 and TRBJ2-1; 13 bases align to TRBD2. Germline values: CDR1 SGDLS, CDR2 YYNGEE. The CDR3 runs 16 residues. Trimming took 1 base from V and 6 from J; bases not matched to a gene: 4. The CDR3 bases are TGTGCCAGCAGCGTACGACTAGCGGGAGGTCTCAATGAGCAGTTCTTC. It encodes CASSVRLAGGLNEQFF. Drawing the rest from reference TRBV9 and TRBJ2-1, the complete variable domain is DSGVTQTPKHLITATGQRVTLRCSPRSGDLSVYWYQQSLDQGLQFLIQYYNGEERAKGNILERFSAQQFPDLHSELNLSSLELGDSALYFCASSVRLAGGLNEQFFGPGTRLTVL.

This clone was picked up a small number of times. This chain uses TRBV18 with TRBJ2-7; 8 positions agree with TRBD2. CDR3 size: 16 residues. CDR1 is KGHSH, CDR2 LQKENI, per germline. The ends lost 6 bases at V and 3 bases at J; junction bases unmatched: 13. CDR3 nucleotides: TGTGCCAGCTCCCTGTCGGGTAGAGCGGGGGACTACGAGCAGTACTTC. Its protein is CASSLSGRAGDYEQYF.

V is TRBV7-2 and J is TRBJ2-1; D call uncertain. CDR1 SGHTA and CDR2 FQGNSA come from the germline V gene. V lost 5 bases and J 4 bases, leaving 3 bases between the germline ends. The CDR3 runs 11 residues. The CDR3 loop is CASSIYNEQFF. DNA of the CDR3: TGTGCCAGCAGCATTTACAATGAGCAGTTCTTC.

This rearrangement joins TRBV15 to TRBJ1-2; D remains unclear. Germline-derived CDR1 and CDR2 are LNHNV and YYDKDF (reference sequence). V was trimmed by 0 bases and J by 2 bases, leaving 13 bases between them. The CDR3 spans 16 residues. CDR3 amino acids: CATSRDLEERNYGYTF. The CDR3 DNA follows: TGTGCCACCAGCAGAGATTTGGAGGAAAGGAACTATGGCTACACCTTC.

The rearrangement uses TRBV7-9 and TRBJ2-3; 7 bases are a match to TRBD2. CDR1 is SEHNR and CDR2 is FQNEAQ in the germline V gene (reference sequence). Germline trimming cut 3 bases from V and 3 bases from J; bases unmatched to any gene: 3. The CDR3 has 14 amino acids. DNA for the CDR3: TGTGCCAGCAGCTTGCGGGAGAGGACAGATACGCAGTATTTT. Translated: CASSLRERTDTQYF.

The rearrangement joins TRBV6-5 to TRBJ2-7, with TRBD2 matching 10 bases. The ends lost 6 bases at V and 0 bases at J; junction bases unmatched: 5. Germline CDR1 reads MNHEY; CDR2 reads SVGAGI. This CDR3 is built from 15 residues. CDR3 DNA sequence: TGTGCCAGCAGGAAGACTAGCGGGTCCTCCTACGAGCAGTACTTC. It specifies CASRKTSGSSYEQYF.

V is TRBV29-1 and J is TRBJ1-1; D uncertain. CDR1 is SQVTM and CDR2 is ANQGSEA in the germline V gene. The CDR3 has 10 residues. Between the trimmed V and J ends, which lost 6 bases and 6 bases, there was a span of 8 bases. For the CDR3, the DNA is TGCAGCGTAAGGGTAGCTGAAGCTTTCTTT. Translation: CSVRVAEAFF.

The genes are TRBV6-1 and TRBJ1-5, with TRBD1 matching 10 bases. The length of the CDR3 is 13 residues. With V trimmed by 10 bases and J by 4 bases, 4 bases remained unmatched. Germline CDR1 is MNHNS and CDR2 is SASEGT. The CDR3 nucleotides read TGTGCCACGGACAGGGGGTATAATCAGCCCCAGCATTTT. It translates to CATDRGYNQPQHF.

This clone occurred once. The gene calls are TRBV6-5 and TRBJ2-7; possible D gene TRBD1, 5 bases. Per germline, CDR1 MNHEY and CDR2 SVGAGI. Trimming shortened V by 5 bases and J by 6 bases, and 11 bases separated the two germline ends. There are 12 residues in the CDR3. The chain's CDR3 is CASSRGRAEQYF. The CDR3 DNA reads as TGTGCCAGCAGTCGAGGCAGGGCCGAGCAGTACTTC.

There are a few counts of this clone. This chain links TRBV6-4 with TRBJ1-1; D not certain. Looked up from germline, CDR1 is MRHNA and CDR2 is SNTAGT. The germline V and J ends were trimmed by 4 bases and 0 bases, with 6 bases remaining between them. The CDR3 contains 13 residues. This CDR3 reads CASSADMNTEAFF. The CDR3 DNA follows: TGTGCCAGCAGTGCAGACATGAACACTGAAGCTTTCTTT.

This clone was counted a few times. The genes are TRBV12-2 and TRBJ2-7. TRBV12-2 is a documented pseudogene. The CDR3 is 16 amino acids. CDR3 bases: TGTGCAAGTCGCAAATGGGACGGTGGGGAGCCTCTCGAGCAGTACTTC. Protein product: CASRKWDGGEPLEQYF.

V gene TRBV28 combines with J gene TRBJ1-5; D is unclear. The CDR3 totals 16 residues. In germline, CDR1 is MDHEN, CDR2 SYDVKM. The ends were cut back, 5 bases at V and 0 bases at J, with 14 bases in the middle. In nucleotides, the CDR3 is TGTGCCAGCAGTCAGCTGGGGTTATATAGCAATCAGCCCCAGCATTTT. This sequence encodes CASSQLGLYSNQPQHF. Full variable domain (rest looked up from reference TRBV28 and TRBJ1-5): DVKVTQSSRYLVKRTGEKVFLECVQDMDHENMFWYRQDPGLGLRLIYFSYDVKMKEKGDIPEGYSVSREKKERFSLILESASTNQTSMYLCASSQLGLYSNQPQHFGDGTRLSIL.

The sample holds a few counts of this clone. The J gene is TRBJ2-5, the V gene TRBV5-4; D may be TRBD1 (6 bases). CDR3 size: 15 residues. The germline CDR1 and CDR2 sequences are SGHNT and YYREEE (reference sequence). Trimming stripped 4 bases from V and 5 bases from J, with 18 bases between. The CDR3 protein is CASSGRTAAPETQYF. CDR3 in DNA: TGTGCCAGCAGCGGACGGACAGCGGCCCCGGAGACCCAGTACTTC.

The chain recombines TRBV10-3 with TRBJ2-2; D possibly uses TRBD1 or TRBD2 (5 bases each). V lost 1 base and J lost 0, with 6 bases in between. The CDR3 extends over 15 amino acids. Germline values: CDR1 ENHRY, CDR2 SYGVKD. For the CDR3, the DNA is TGTGCCATCAGTGAGTGGGACCCGAACACCGGGGAGCTGTTTTTT. Encoded protein: CAISEWDPNTGELFF.

The chain links TRBV4-3 to TRBJ2-1; the D gene is possibly TRBD1 (5 bases). Looked up from germline, CDR1 is LGHNA and CDR2 is YSLEER. The V and J ends lost 4 bases and 4 bases respectively, with 14 bases between them. There are 15 residues in the CDR3. CDR3 bases: TGCGCCAGCAGCCCCCGGACAACCGCGTACAATGAGCAGTTCTTC. Translating gives CASSPRTTAYNEQFF.

The chain has TRBV5-4 and TRBJ2-5; 7 bases agree with TRBD1. The junction had 5 bases not matched to a gene; V was cut back by 4 bases and J by 2 bases. The CDR3 is 14 residues long. Germline CDR1 and CDR2: SGHNT and YYREEE (reference sequence). CDR3 nucleotide sequence: TGTGCCAGCAGCCCGACAGGGAGTCAAGAGACCCAGTACTTC. Amino acids: CASSPTGSQETQYF. Full variable domain (outside the CDR3, taken from reference TRBV5-4 and TRBJ2-5): ETGVTQSPTHLIKTRGQQVTLRCSSQSGHNTVSWYQQALGQGPQFIFQYYREEENGRGNFPPRFSGLQFPNYSSELNVNALELDDSALYLCASSPTGSQETQYFGPGTRLLVL.

This sequence joins TRBV7-9 and TRBJ1-2, with 7 bases matching TRBD1. The CDR3 covers 14 residues. V lost 5 bases and J lost 5; bases outside the gene matches: 8. CDR1 and CDR2 (germline): SEHNR, FQNEAQ (reference sequence). For the CDR3, the DNA is TGTGCCAGCAGCCACTGGGACAGAGCATATGGCTACACCTTC. Translating it yields CASSHWDRAYGYTF.

This clone was recorded many times. This chain joins TRBV28 and TRBJ1-1; D not certain. V lost 0 bases to trimming and J lost 1 base, with 9 bases between them. The CDR3 runs to 15 residues. Germline V CDR1 and CDR2: MDHEN, SYDVKM. The CDR3 protein is CASSLWSARNTEAFF. CDR3 in DNA: TGTGCCAGCAGTTTATGGAGTGCGAGGAACACTGAAGCTTTCTTT.